The next 23 T cell receptor beta chains were all read from a single sample in a study of cytomegalovirus exposure and HLA in healthy donors (dated by TCRdb to 2017 to 2019). Libraries were made using the immunoSEQ multiplex PCR assay. The multiplex PCR relied on a mix of 60 forward primers for TCR Vbeta segments and 13 reverse primers for TCR Jbeta segments. What TCRdb holds here is the immuneACCESS table cut down to in-frame rearrangements. Part of the clones is not present; checked against another copy, under half of the missing clones reflect an unresolved V gene, and the others are unexplained. Present in this sample are more than 95,000 clones, around 80% of which were seen just once. Under 13% of the sample comes from the top ten. Sequencing input: PBMCs. Receptors originate from a man under 40 in good health and CMV-seropositive.

This chain connects TRBV6-1 to TRBJ2-3; D unresolved. Germline V gene data show CDR1 as MNHNS and CDR2 as SASEGT. CDR3 size: 14 residues. Between the trimmed V and J ends, which lost 6 bases and 4 bases, there was a span of 14 bases. CDR3 sequence reads: CASSPKQRADTQYF. CDR3 nucleotides: TGTGCCAGCAGCCCCAAGCAGCGCGCAGATACGCAGTATTTT.

The chain uses TRBV10-2 and TRBJ2-7; D may be TRBD1 (5 bases). This CDR3 has 14 amino acids. CDR1 is WSHSY and CDR2 is SAAADI in the germline V gene. With 6 bases removed from V and 2 bases from J, the gap between germline ends came to 14 bases. CDR3 nucleotides: TGCGCCAGCAGGGTGGGGCAGGGAACCTACGAGCAGTACTTC. It encodes CASRVGQGTYEQYF.

This chain uses TRBV7-6 with TRBJ2-7, with TRBD2 matching 8 bases. The CDR3 totals 15 residues. Germline V CDR1 and CDR2: SGHVS, FNYEAQ. V dropped 5 bases and J dropped 1; count of bases not matched to a gene: 7. The CDR3 nucleotides are TGTGCCAGCAGCCGAACTAGCGGTGAATCCTACGAGCAGTACTTC. Encoded protein: CASSRTSGESYEQYF.

In this sample, this clone turned up a few times. J is TRBJ2-5 and V is TRBV15; 11 nucleotides line up with TRBD1. V shed 5 bases, J shed 2 bases, and the junction held 7 bases outside the gene matches. This CDR3 is 16 amino acids long. Germline V gene lookup returns CDR1 LNHNV and CDR2 YYDKDF (reference sequence). CDR3 region: CATSPGQGANQETQYF. For the CDR3, the DNA is TGTGCCACCAGCCCTGGACAGGGGGCCAATCAAGAGACCCAGTACTTC.

The rearrangement uses TRBV6-5 and TRBJ1-1, with TRBD1 identical over 8 bases. Losses at the gene ends were 5 bases for V and 3 bases for J; bases not matched to a gene: 8. The CDR3 runs to 15 residues. Germline loops: CDR1 MNHEY, CDR2 SVGAGI. The CDR3 DNA follows: TGTGCCAGCAGTCGGGGACAGGTCTCGGACACTGAAGCTTTCTTT. It is translated as CASSRGQVSDTEAFF.

This clone appeared a single time. This chain links TRBV7-8 with TRBJ2-7; a weak D match, TRBD2 (6 bases). The CDR3 runs to 14 residues. The ends were cut back, 4 bases at V and 3 bases at J, with 13 bases in the middle. CDR1 SGHVS and CDR2 FQNEAQ come from the germline V gene. The CDR3 loop is CASSSTSAHYEQYF. CDR3 nucleotide sequence: TGTGCCAGCAGCTCGACTAGTGCCCACTACGAGCAGTACTTC.

This clone was seen a few times. The chain carries TRBV27 and TRBJ2-7, with D possibly TRBD1 on 6 matching bases. CDR3 length: 14 residues. From germline, CDR1 is MNHEY and CDR2 SMNVEV (reference sequence). The V gene lost 3 bases and the J gene lost 2 bases, with 11 bases spanning the gap. This CDR3 reads CASSLAQGTYEQYF. The CDR3 DNA reads as TGTGCCAGCAGTTTGGCGCAGGGGACCTACGAGCAGTACTTC.

The chain carries TRBV25-1 and TRBJ2-7, with no clear D. V lost 1 base and J lost 0, with 4 bases in between. This CDR3 is 13 amino acids long. Per the germline V gene, CDR1 is MGHDK and CDR2 is SYGVNS. This CDR3 is CASSESVSYEQYF. CDR3 sequence (DNA): TGTGCCAGCAGTGAATCAGTCTCCTACGAGCAGTACTTC.

The CDR3: CACKQGNEQFF. The CDR3 DNA follows: TGTGCCTGTAAACAGGGCAATGAGCAGTTCTTC. This rearrangement joins TRBV30 to TRBJ2-1, with D possibly TRBD1 on 6 matching bases. The CDR3 has 11 residues. Trimming shortened V by 6 bases and J by 6 bases, and 9 bases separated the two germline ends. Germline-derived CDR1 and CDR2 are GTSNPN and SVGIG (reference sequence). The whole variable domain, remainder taken from reference TRBV30 and TRBJ2-1, is SQTIHQWPATLVQPVGSPLSLECTVEGTSNPNLYWYRQAAGRGLQLLFYSVGIGQISSEVPQNLSASRPQDRQFILSSKKLLLSDSGFYLCACKQGNEQFFGPGTRLTVL.

This chain connects TRBV10-2 to TRBJ2-7, with D perhaps TRBD2 (5 bases). Trimming removed 7 bases at V and 0 bases at J, with 7 bases between. The CDR3 is 12 amino acids. Germline V gene lookup returns CDR1 WSHSY and CDR2 SAAADI. Here the CDR3 reads CASTGGSYEQYF. The DNA of the CDR3 is TGCGCCAGCACTGGAGGCTCCTACGAGCAGTACTTC.

This clone was counted once. The V call is TRBV27, the J call TRBJ2-7, with 7 nucleotides matching TRBD2. Germline CDR1 reads MNHEY; CDR2 reads SMNVEV (reference sequence). Trimming took 1 base from V and 4 from J; bases not matched to a gene: 7. CDR3 length: 15 amino acids. CDR3 region: CASSLFSVGGYEQYF. The CDR3 DNA reads TGTGCCAGCAGTTTATTCTCCGTCGGGGGGTACGAGCAGTACTTC.

Note on this clone: The junction departs from the called germline gene at one end, perhaps through a read error. This chain joins TRBV15 and TRBJ2-7, with a weak D call TRBD2 (6 bases). CDR1 is LNHNV, CDR2 YYDKDF, per germline (reference sequence). This CDR3 comprises 13 residues. CDR3 DNA: TGTGCCACCAGCAGAGATGCGGGATACGGGCAGTACTTC. This sequence encodes CATSRDAGYGQYF.

This sequence joins TRBV4-3 and TRBJ2-7; TRBD1 agrees at 10 bases. CDR3 size: 16 residues. Germline V gene data show CDR1 as LGHNA and CDR2 as YSLEER. V lost 0 bases and J lost 2; bases outside the gene matches: 4. CDR3 sequence (DNA): TGCGCCAGCAGCCAAGAAAGTGGACAGGGGGCCTACGAGCAGTACTTC. It codes for CASSQESGQGAYEQYF.

This clone showed up just a few times. V and J are TRBV7-2 and TRBJ2-3; 8 bases fit TRBD2. The CDR3 spans 16 residues. Germline lookup yields CDR1 SGHTA and CDR2 FQGNSA. Trimming removed 3 bases from V and 0 bases from J; junction bases left unmatched: 5. The CDR3 DNA is TGTGCCAGCAGCTTGGTTAGCGGGACTAGCACAGATACGCAGTATTTT. This encodes CASSLVSGTSTDTQYF.

This clone was counted only a few times. The V call is TRBV19, the J call TRBJ1-3, with D possibly matching TRBD1 (5 bases). V lost 3 bases to trimming and J lost 0 bases, with 12 bases between them. The CDR3 consists of 16 residues. Germline V gene data show CDR1 as LNHDA and CDR2 as SQIVND (reference sequence). CDR3 sequence: CASSIQAQGSGNTIYF. DNA of the CDR3: TGTGCCAGTAGTATCCAAGCCCAGGGCTCTGGAAACACCATATATTTT.

For this clone: This same CDR3 is encoded by further DNA sequences in the sample. The chain has TRBV9 and TRBJ1-3; 7 bases agree with TRBD1. Germline loops: CDR1 SGDLS, CDR2 YYNGEE. The CDR3 extends over 18 amino acids. Trimming cost V 1 base and J 0 bases; bases outside gene matches: 10. The DNA for the CDR3 is TGTGCCAGCAGCGTATCCCCTGAACAGGGGTACTCTGGAAACACCATATATTTT. Amino acid sequence: CASSVSPEQGYSGNTIYF. Drawing the rest from reference TRBV9 and TRBJ1-3, the complete variable domain is DSGVTQTPKHLITATGQRVTLRCSPRSGDLSVYWYQQSLDQGLQFLIQYYNGEERAKGNILERFSAQQFPDLHSELNLSSLELGDSALYFCASSVSPEQGYSGNTIYFGEGSWLTVV.

This chain uses TRBV4-1 with TRBJ2-1; 7 bases fit TRBD2. Germline V lookup: CDR1 MGHRA, CDR2 YSYEKL. The trim removed 3 bases at V and 4 bases at J, leaving 6 bases unmatched. The CDR3 is 15 amino acids. The CDR3 DNA reads as TGCGCCAGCAGCCATCGCGCTAGCGGTTACAATGAGCAGTTCTTC. Translation gives CASSHRASGYNEQFF.

The chain has TRBV7-2 and TRBJ2-2; 7 bases fit TRBD2. This CDR3 spans 16 amino acids. Per germline, CDR1 SGHTA and CDR2 FQGNSA. The J segment lost 4 bases and the V segment lost 1 base, leaving 6 bases of the junction unmatched. Here the CDR3 reads CASSLVGTMITGELFF. CDR3 in DNA: TGTGCCAGCAGCTTAGTGGGGACTATGATCACCGGGGAGCTGTTTTTT. Full variable domain (rest looked up from reference TRBV7-2 and TRBJ2-2): GAGVSQSPSNKVTEKGKDVELRCDPISGHTALYWYRQSLGQGLEFLIYFQGNSAPDKSGLPSDRFSAERTGGSVSTLTIQRTQQEDSAVYLCASSLVGTMITGELFFGEGSRLTVL.

The chain joins TRBV4-3 to TRBJ2-1; D remains ambiguous. V was trimmed by 0 bases and J by 9 bases, leaving 18 bases between them. In germline, CDR1 is LGHNA, CDR2 YSLEER. The CDR3 runs to 16 residues. This CDR3 reads CASSQEVEALPGEQFF. In DNA, the CDR3 is TGCGCCAGCAGCCAAGAAGTAGAAGCACTCCCGGGTGAGCAGTTCTTC.

The chain joins TRBV29-1 to TRBJ1-2; D remains unclear. V lost 5 bases, J lost 4 bases, and 20 bases lay in between. The germline gives CDR1 SQVTM, CDR2 ANQGSEA. The CDR3 covers 15 residues. The DNA for the CDR3 is TGCAGCGTTCCAGCGACGGCCCCACTCGGCTATGGCTACACCTTC. It encodes CSVPATAPLGYGYTF.

Here the CDR3 DNA reads TGTGCCAGCAGCTTAGTTGTAACTAGCGGGAGAAGGCAGTTCTTC. As protein: CASSLVVTSGRRQFF. The chain couples TRBV11-2 to TRBJ2-1; 11 bases fit TRBD2. The V gene's germline CDR1 is SGHAT and CDR2 FQNNGV. This CDR3 contains 15 residues. Trimming cost V 1 base and J 12 bases; bases outside gene matches: 8.

V is TRBV10-3 and J is TRBJ2-3; D unclear. V was pared by 7 bases and J by 1 base, with 15 bases between. CDR3 size: 15 residues. Germline loops: CDR1 ENHRY, CDR2 SYGVKD. CDR3 DNA: TGTGCCATCATGAGGAAGGAGAATCGCACAGATACGCAGTATTTT. This codes for CAIMRKENRTDTQYF.

The chain employs TRBV21-1 and TRBJ2-3; the D call of TRBD2 is as the table states it, not checked on the DNA. TRBV21-1 is noted as a pseudogene. This CDR3 is 20 amino acids long. This CDR3 is CASSSQEGRAEGPSTDTQYF. The CDR3 bases are TGTGCCAGCAGCTCTCAAGAAGGGAGGGCAGAGGGTCCAAGCACAGATACGCAGTATTTT.